The sequence of this T cell receptor beta chain was determined in a study of molecular identifiers for immune sequencing clone quantification. Notes on the study in general: Clones exceeding 20 RNA copies carried over 97% of effector molecules but under 1% of naive-cell molecules. Spiked Jurkat TCR RNA originating from one cell could reportedly be identified amid more than 800,000 naive cells.

TCRdb called the PCR reads again in MiXCR, with one record for every CDR3 protein. The table includes hundreds of thousands of distinct CDR3 sequences, 20% detected once. Libraries of naive CD8 T cells were made from about 19,000 to 1,100,000 sorted cells. They used 10%, 30% or 50% RNA. Naive CD8 T cell sorting was performed on the CD8+CD4-CCR7+CD45RA+ phenotype. The CDR3 is 15 residues long. Germline-derived CDR1 and CDR2 are MGHDK and SYGVNS. Trimming shortened V by 1 base and J by 4 bases, and 11 bases separated the two germline ends. This clonotype was recorded a few times. As yet, its antigen is unknown.

Sequencing input: naive CD8+ T cells from blood, with Jurkat cell RNA spiked in. The sample's subset: FACS-sorted CD8+CD4-CCR7+CD45RA+ naive T cells. The J gene is TRBJ1-3, the V gene TRBV25-1; perhaps TRBD1 as D (6 bases). The sequence came from a human donor in good health. Some libraries in this study had Jurkat cell RNA spiked in. The CDR3 sequence is CASSELGGPGNTIYF. CDR3 sequence (DNA): TGTGCCAGCAGTGAATTAGGGGGGCCGGGAAACACCATATATTTT.